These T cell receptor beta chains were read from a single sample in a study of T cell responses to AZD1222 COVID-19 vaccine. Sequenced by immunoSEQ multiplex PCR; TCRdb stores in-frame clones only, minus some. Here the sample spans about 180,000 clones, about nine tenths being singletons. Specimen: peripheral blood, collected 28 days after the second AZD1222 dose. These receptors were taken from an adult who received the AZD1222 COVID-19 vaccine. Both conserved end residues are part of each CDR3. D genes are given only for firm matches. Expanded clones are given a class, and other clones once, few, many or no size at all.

cdr3_nt: TGTGCCAGCTCACCGGGACTCATGGCCACTGAAGCTTTCTTT
cdr3_aa: CASSPGLMATEAFF
clone_size: .
d_call: .
v_call: TRBV18
j_call: TRBJ1-1

cdr3_nt: TGTGCCAGCAGTTTTAGGGACAGGGTCTCCTACGAGCAGTACTTC
cdr3_aa: CASSFRDRVSYEQYF
clone_size: few
d_call: TRBD1
v_call: TRBV27
j_call: TRBJ2-7

cdr3_nt: TGTGCCAGCAGTCGACAGGAGACAACTAATGAAAAACTGTTTTTT
cdr3_aa: CASSRQETTNEKLFF
clone_size: .
d_call: .
v_call: TRBV6-5
j_call: TRBJ1-4

cdr3_nt: TGTGCCAGCAGCCAATTAGGTGGCAGGGGGCATGATGGCTACACCTTC
cdr3_aa: CASSQLGGRGHDGYTF
clone_size: .
d_call: TRBD1
v_call: TRBV3-1/TRBV3-2
j_call: TRBJ1-2

cdr3_nt: TGCGCCAGCAGCCACGGGCGGGACGCTTCACCCCTCCACTTT
cdr3_aa: CASSHGRDASPLHF
clone_size: .
d_call: .
v_call: TRBV4-3
j_call: TRBJ1-6

cdr3_nt: TGTGCCAGCAGCCGTCCGCGGCTAGCAGCGGAGACCCAGTACTTC
cdr3_aa: CASSRPRLAAETQYF
clone_size: .
d_call: .
v_call: TRBV7-2
j_call: TRBJ2-5

cdr3_nt: TGTGCCAGCAGCTTAAACGGTGCGGGGGGGCCGACTGAGCAGTTCTTC
cdr3_aa: CASSLNGAGGPTEQFF
clone_size: .
d_call: TRBD2
v_call: TRBV7-3
j_call: TRBJ2-1

cdr3_nt: TGTGCCAGTAAGGCAGGGGGCTATGTGAGCAATCAGCCCCAGCATTTT
cdr3_aa: CASKAGGYVSNQPQHF
clone_size: .
d_call: TRBD1
v_call: TRBV19
j_call: TRBJ1-5

cdr3_nt: TGTGCCAGTAGTAGGAGGGACAGTAAAAACATTCAGTACTTC
cdr3_aa: CASSRRDSKNIQYF
clone_size: .
d_call: .
v_call: TRBV19
j_call: TRBJ2-4

cdr3_nt: TGTGCCAGCAGCGTAGGCGACAGGGGTACAGATACGCAGTATTTT
cdr3_aa: CASSVGDRGTDTQYF
clone_size: .
d_call: TRBD1
v_call: TRBV9
j_call: TRBJ2-3

cdr3_nt: TGTGCCAGCAGGTCTAGCTGGGGGGCCCAAGAGACCCAGTACTTC
cdr3_aa: CASRSSWGAQETQYF
clone_size: once
d_call: .
v_call: TRBV6-5
j_call: TRBJ2-5

cdr3_nt: TGTGCCAGCAGTCAGGGACCGGGGTTCAATGAGCAGTTCTTC
cdr3_aa: CASSQGPGFNEQFF
clone_size: .
d_call: .
v_call: TRBV6-5
j_call: TRBJ2-1

cdr3_nt: TGCGCCAGCAGCCCGGGGACAGGGGTTAAAGAGCCCCAGCATTTT
cdr3_aa: CASSPGTGVKEPQHF
clone_size: .
d_call: TRBD1
v_call: TRBV5-1
j_call: TRBJ1-5

cdr3_nt: TGTGCCAGCAGCCCGACTAGGCAAGAGACCCAGTACTTC
cdr3_aa: CASSPTRQETQYF
clone_size: .
d_call: .
v_call: TRBV3-1/TRBV3-2
j_call: TRBJ2-5

cdr3_nt: TGTGCCAGCAGAGGGACTAGCGGGGGCGCCTACAATGAGCAGTTCTTC
cdr3_aa: CASRGTSGGAYNEQFF
clone_size: .
d_call: TRBD2
v_call: TRBV7-9
j_call: TRBJ2-1

cdr3_nt: TGTGCCAGCTCAGCCCAAGAGATGCTTGTCTCCGATAACTATGGCTACACCTTC
cdr3_aa: CASSAQEMLVSDNYGYTF
clone_size: .
d_call: .
v_call: TRBV18
j_call: TRBJ1-2

cdr3_nt: TGTGCCACAAGTAAATCGGACAGTTCTAGCACAGATACGCAGTATTTT
cdr3_aa: CATSKSDSSSTDTQYF
clone_size: once
d_call: .
v_call: TRBV10-3
j_call: TRBJ2-3

cdr3_nt: TGTGCCAGCTCACCGATCCGGGACAACCAAGAGACCCAGTACTTC
cdr3_aa: CASSPIRDNQETQYF
clone_size: .
d_call: .
v_call: TRBV18
j_call: TRBJ2-5

cdr3_nt: TGTGCCAGCAGCGCCGACGGAGGGAGCTCCTACGAGCAGTACTTC
cdr3_aa: CASSADGGSSYEQYF
clone_size: .
d_call: .
v_call: TRBV9
j_call: TRBJ2-7